This TCR beta chain was found in a study of T cell responses to AZD1222 COVID-19 vaccine listed by TCRdb under 2021. About the full investigation: A total of 230 to 250 trial participants underwent TCR sequencing, of whom roughly 210 had received two doses of AZD1222 and 26 had received two doses of the MenACWY control vaccine. Trial participants were enrolled into age subgroups of 18-55, 56-69 and 70-plus years, which contained roughly 140, 27 and 60 TCR-sequenced participants, respectively. The research as a whole found: After two AZD1222 doses, both the breadth and the depth of spike-specific TCRs were significantly higher than at day 0 and than in MenACWY recipients. No day 14 peak-response samples were available, so repertoires were characterized only after the peak T cell response. Conclusions about previously exposed vaccinees are limited, since just 5 or 6 AZD1222 recipients were seropositive for SARS-CoV-2 at baseline. Epitopes outside the regions mutated in the B.1.351 and B.1.1.7 variants were reportedly recognized by nearly half of the unique spike-specific TCRs. The whole spike protein was spanned by vaccine-associated CD4 TCRs, and dominant responses were seen in regions 160-218 and 743-854. In the small 56-69-year group, the increase in depth fell short of significance, most likely because of low power. Participants were mostly white British, with more females than males. The authors suggested clonal diversity may have been underestimated.

The junction shows trimming of 4 bases on V and 4 bases on J, plus 8 bases between the germline ends. The germline V gene gives CDR1 as MDHEN and CDR2 as SYDVKM. The CDR3 contains 13 residues, cysteine and phenylalanine counted. Of the read, only the CDR3 DNA is kept; its 39 bases are in frame from base 1. With respect to this clone: No antigen is known for it. No base qualities exist here, and no much larger clone lies one base off it.

Taken with the paper, the label for time point translates to: about 28 days (+/-7) after the second vaccine dose. AZD1222 recipients whose second dose came at about 4 weeks and those whose second dose came at about 12 weeks were combined into one group, since spike-specific TCR depth and breadth did not differ between the two schedules. Vaccinee samples were obtained from the UK trials COV001 and COV002, which included a single-blind randomized controlled phase 2/3 trial of AZD1222 (ChAdOx1 nCoV-19) in healthy adults. For TCRbeta chain sequencing, PBMC samples were collected from trial participants at day 0 and at day 28 after the second dose. The CDR3 regions of human TCRbeta chains were subjected to immunosequencing. Turning to the authors' computational methods: TCRs in the repertoires were matched against a reference library of SARS-CoV-2-specific TCRs that had been generated with the MIRA antigen-specificity platform. Breadth was defined as the fraction of unique TCRs that were SARS-CoV-2-associated, and depth was defined as the fraction of total T cells that were SARS-CoV-2-associated. Using the MIRA data, each spike-specific TCR was mapped to the spike region that the TCR reacts to and placed in a CD4 or CD8 class. Log10-transformed breadth and depth values were compared by one-way ANOVA with Sidak's multiple comparisons tests. TCRdb took over this immuneACCESS table, retaining in-frame rearrangements with V and J assigned. Such tables are incomplete; in checked studies, under half of the missing clones stem from an unresolved V gene, and the remainder is unexplained. V, J and clone size are taken as reported in that table, and D and trimming were inferred from the DNA itself. This sample has roughly 100,000 clones in its table, and 90% to 95% of those were observed once. The ten largest clones add up to approximately 9% of the sample.

In this chain, TRBV28 is recombined with TRBJ1-3, with the D gene too uncertain to name. This sequence originates from an adult who received the AZD1222 COVID-19 vaccine. The sequencing used peripheral blood, collected 28 days after the second AZD1222 dose. In nucleotides, the sequence is TGTGCCAGCAGTTCGAGGACCGGAAACACCATATATTTT. It codes for CASSSRTGNTIYF.